These T cell receptor beta chains were read from a single sample in a study of cytomegalovirus exposure and HLA in healthy donors. The data were produced by immunoSEQ multiplex PCR, yet TCRdb's version contains in-frame clones alone and is incomplete. The table lists roughly 120,000 clones, 81% of them singletons, with around 4.2% in the top ten. Source material: PBMCs. These receptors came from a woman under 40 in good health and CMV-seronegative. CDR3s include the opening cysteine and the closing phenylalanine or tryptophan. A D gene is named only where the DNA matches it firmly. Size tells how often a clone was seen (once, few, many) or the class of an expanded clone, and some rows leave it out.

j_gene | d_gene | v_gene | abundance | CDR3aa | CDR3nt
TRBJ2-5 | NA | TRBV30 | NA | CAWSIATVSMTQYF | TGTGCCTGGAGTATCGCGACAGTCTCTATGACCCAGTACTTC
TRBJ2-2 | TRBD1 | TRBV28 | NA | CASSTIDRDNTGELFF | TGTGCCAGCAGCACCATCGACAGGGATAACACCGGGGAGCTGTTTTTT
TRBJ1-4 | NA | TRBV10-2 | medium-sized | CASSESSAEKLFF | TGCGCCAGCAGTGAGTCGAGCGCTGAAAAACTGTTTTTT
TRBJ1-4 | TRBD1 | TRBV9 | NA | CASSVGGQGGGEKLFF | TGTGCCAGCAGCGTGGGGGGACAGGGGGGGGGTGAAAAACTGTTTTTT
TRBJ2-3 | TRBD2 | TRBV5-1 | few | CASSFTTSGRTSTDTQYF | TGCGCCAGCAGCTTCACGACTAGCGGGAGAACTAGCACAGATACGCAGTATTTT
TRBJ1-6 | TRBD1 | TRBV6-1 | NA | CASSEGQGANSPLHF | TGTGCCAGCAGTGAAGGACAGGGAGCTAATTCACCCCTCCACTTT
TRBJ2-2 | NA | TRBV2 | NA | CASQNRGGTGELFF | TGTGCCAGTCAGAACAGGGGAGGCACCGGGGAGCTGTTTTTT
TRBJ2-7 | NA | TRBV11-3 | NA | CASSARGGEKEQYF | TGTGCCAGCAGCGCCCGGGGTGGGGAGAAGGAGCAGTACTTC
TRBJ2-7 | NA | TRBV7-6 | NA | CASSLGSGDYEQYF | TGTGCCAGCAGCTTAGGATCAGGGGACTACGAGCAGTACTTC
TRBJ1-6 | NA | TRBV30 | NA | CAWRQGVRNSPLHF | TGTGCCTGGAGGCAAGGGGTACGGAATTCACCCCTCCACTTT
TRBJ1-4 | TRBD1 | TRBV5-4 | NA | CASSLGQGGEKLFF | TGTGCCAGCAGCCTGGGACAGGGTGGGGAAAAACTGTTTTTT
TRBJ1-1 | NA | TRBV18 | NA | CASSPSNTEAFF | TGTGCCAGCTCACCAAGCAACACTGAAGCTTTCTTT
TRBJ1-5 | NA | TRBV2 | NA | CASSRGVNQPQHF | TGTGCCAGCAGTCGGGGGGTGAATCAGCCCCAGCATTTT
TRBJ1-1 | NA | TRBV7-2 | NA | CASSLSSRNTEAFF | TGTGCCAGCAGCTTATCTTCCAGGAACACTGAAGCTTTCTTT
TRBJ2-7 | NA | TRBV29-1 | NA | CSVEDRGGQYF | TGCAGCGTTGAAGATCGGGGAGGGCAGTACTTC
TRBJ1-3 | TRBD1 | TRBV15 | NA | CATMDRTSGNTIYF | TGTGCCACCATGGACAGGACCTCTGGAAACACCATATATTTT
TRBJ1-1 | NA | TRBV30 | NA | CAWSVRANTEAFF | TGTGCCTGGAGTGTAAGAGCGAACACTGAAGCTTTCTTT
TRBJ1-1 | NA | TRBV6-1 | few | CASSDASEAFF | TGTGCCAGCAGTGATGCCAGTGAAGCTTTCTTT
TRBJ1-1 | TRBD1 | TRBV5-6 | NA | CASSHGQARTFF | TGTGCCAGCAGCCATGGACAGGCGAGGACTTTCTTT
TRBJ2-1 | NA | TRBV28 | NA | CASSSGGQSSNEQFF | TGTGCCAGCAGTAGCGGAGGGCAGTCTAGCAATGAGCAGTTCTTC
TRBJ1-1 | NA | TRBV6-5 | NA | CASSYSAGDTEAFF | TGTGCCAGCAGTTACTCGGCCGGGGACACTGAAGCTTTCTTT
TRBJ2-1 | TRBD2 | TRBV18 | NA | CASSSLAGGGNEQFF | TGTGCCAGCTCATCACTAGCGGGAGGAGGCAATGAGCAGTTCTTC
TRBJ1-1 | TRBD1 | TRBV11-2 | once | CASSLSRGRGDTEAFF | TGTGCCAGCAGCTTAAGCAGGGGGCGAGGGGACACTGAAGCTTTCTTT
TRBJ2-7 | TRBD2 | TRBV28 | NA | CASSLGTSFSYEQYF | TGTGCCAGCAGTTTAGGGACTAGCTTTTCCTACGAGCAGTACTTC
TRBJ2-1 | TRBD2 | TRBV5-1 | NA | CASSVQTSGLEQFF | TGCGCCAGCAGCGTTCAGACTAGCGGGCTTGAGCAGTTCTTC
TRBJ2-1 | NA | TRBV5-5 | few | CASSLGPDSYNEQFF | TGTGCCAGCAGCTTGGGCCCCGACAGCTACAATGAGCAGTTCTTC
TRBJ1-1 | TRBD1 | TRBV4-1 | NA | CASSLEAGGTEAFF | TGCGCCAGCAGCCTCGAAGCAGGGGGCACTGAAGCTTTCTTT
TRBJ1-3 | TRBD1 | TRBV18 | NA | CASSPGQASSGNTIYF | TGTGCCAGCTCTCCGGGACAGGCCAGCTCTGGAAACACCATATATTTT
TRBJ2-5 | TRBD2 | TRBV4-1 | NA | CASSQGSLAGVGSRETQYF | TGCGCCAGCAGCCAAGGGAGCCTAGCGGGAGTAGGTAGCAGGGAGACCCAGTACTTC
TRBJ2-3 | NA | TRBV27 | NA | CASSSTRGTQYF | TGTGCCAGCAGTTCGACTAGAGGCACGCAGTATTTT
TRBJ2-7 | TRBD1 | TRBV27 | few | CASSHGQGDTEQYF | TGTGCCAGCAGTCATGGACAGGGGGATACCGAGCAGTACTTC
TRBJ1-4 | NA | TRBV7-9 | NA | CASSLGTTRTNEKLFF | TGTGCCAGCAGCCTAGGGACAACCCGAACTAATGAAAAACTGTTTTTT
TRBJ2-7 | TRBD1 | TRBV9 | few | CASRRRQGSYEQYF | TGTGCCAGCCGCCGTAGACAGGGGTCCTACGAGCAGTACTTC
TRBJ1-2 | TRBD1 | TRBV6-6 | once | CAIHRGPGYTF | TGTGCCATCCACAGGGGGCCTGGCTACACCTTC
TRBJ1-6 | TRBD1 | TRBV4-2 | NA | CASSQDQFPGQGNSPLHF | TGTGCCAGCAGCCAAGATCAATTCCCGGGACAGGGAAATTCACCCCTCCACTTT
TRBJ2-2 | NA | TRBV19 | NA | CASFQGAGYTGELFF | TGTGCCAGCTTCCAAGGGGCAGGGTACACCGGGGAGCTGTTTTTT
TRBJ2-1 | TRBD2 | TRBV6-1 | NA | CASSEEALWGGHEQFF | TGTGCCAGCAGTGAAGAGGCGCTCTGGGGGGGACATGAGCAGTTCTTC
TRBJ2-3 | NA | TRBV4-3 | NA | CASSQGHERTDTQYF | TGCGCCAGCAGCCAAGGCCACGAGCGCACAGATACGCAGTATTTT
TRBJ2-7 | TRBD2 | TRBV7-8 | NA | CASSLLAGRYEQYF | TGTGCCAGCAGCTTACTAGCGGGTCGTTACGAGCAGTACTTC
TRBJ2-1 | NA | TRBV7-8 | few | CASSLARAGRGEQFF | TGTGCCAGCAGCTTAGCCAGGGCCGGGCGAGGTGAGCAGTTCTTC
TRBJ2-7 | TRBD2 | TRBV7-2 | NA | CASTPGLAGEREQYF | TGTGCCAGCACGCCCGGACTAGCGGGAGAGCGGGAGCAGTACTTC
TRBJ2-3 | TRBD1 | TRBV6-6 | NA | CASSSTGGTDTQYF | TGTGCCAGCAGTTCCACAGGGGGCACAGATACGCAGTATTTT
TRBJ2-1 | TRBD2 | TRBV18 | once | CASSPPGLAGVNNEQFF | TGTGCCAGCTCACCGCCGGGACTAGCGGGAGTGAACAATGAGCAGTTCTTC
TRBJ1-1 | NA | TRBV5-1 | NA | CASSLGTQYNTEAFF | TGCGCCAGCAGCTTGGGGACACAGTATAACACTGAAGCTTTCTTT
TRBJ1-1 | NA | TRBV27 | NA | CASSPSGEGNFF | TGTGCCAGCAGTCCCTCGGGGGAGGGCAACTTCTTT
TRBJ2-4 | NA | TRBV13 | NA | CASSLSRTGAKNIQYF | TGTGCCAGCAGCTTATCTCGAACGGGAGCCAAAAACATTCAGTACTTC
TRBJ2-7 | NA | TRBV9 | NA | CASSVAGFSSYEQYF | TGTGCCAGCAGCGTAGCTGGGTTTAGCTCCTACGAGCAGTACTTC
TRBJ1-2 | TRBD1 | TRBV14 | NA | CASSTTGGNGYTF | TGTGCCAGCAGCACGACAGGGGGCAATGGCTACACCTTC
TRBJ2-7 | TRBD2 | TRBV11-2 | NA | CASSVPGLVYEQYF | TGTGCCAGCAGCGTACCGGGACTAGTTTACGAGCAGTACTTC
TRBJ2-3 | TRBD2 | TRBV11-2 | NA | CASSLAGFTDTQYF | TGTGCCAGCAGCCTAGCGGGGTTCACAGATACGCAGTATTTT
TRBJ1-1 | TRBD1 | TRBV11-2 | NA | CASSLGYRGDEAFF | TGTGCCAGCAGCTTAGGTTACAGGGGAGATGAAGCTTTCTTT